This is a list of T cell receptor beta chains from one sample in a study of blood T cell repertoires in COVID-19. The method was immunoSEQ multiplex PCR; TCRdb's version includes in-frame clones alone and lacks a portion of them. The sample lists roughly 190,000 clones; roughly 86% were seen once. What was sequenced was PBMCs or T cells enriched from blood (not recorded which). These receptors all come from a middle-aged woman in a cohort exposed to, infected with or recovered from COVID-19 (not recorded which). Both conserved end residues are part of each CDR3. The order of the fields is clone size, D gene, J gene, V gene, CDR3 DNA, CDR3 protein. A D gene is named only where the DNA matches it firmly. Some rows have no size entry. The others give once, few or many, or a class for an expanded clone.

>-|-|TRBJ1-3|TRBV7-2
TGTGCCAGCAGCTTAAGGCCCGCCTACGGGGGAAACACCATATATTTT
CASSLRPAYGGNTIYF
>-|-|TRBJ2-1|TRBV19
TGTGCCAGTAGTATAGTAATCAGGGGTGGGAATGAGCAGTTCTTC
CASSIVIRGGNEQFF
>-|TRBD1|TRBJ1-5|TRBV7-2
TGTGCCAGCAGCGTAGACAGGGGTTTAGGCAATCAGCCCCAGCATTTT
CASSVDRGLGNQPQHF
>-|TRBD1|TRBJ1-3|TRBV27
TGTGCCAGCAGTTTATCAAGGGGGCTGGGAAACACCATATATTTT
CASSLSRGLGNTIYF
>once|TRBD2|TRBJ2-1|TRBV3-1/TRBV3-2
TGTGCCAGCAGCCTCGGACTAGCGGGGTTTTACAATGAGCAGTTCTTC
CASSLGLAGFYNEQFF
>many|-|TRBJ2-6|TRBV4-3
TGCGCCAGCAGCCCCAACACAGGTGATGGGGCCAACGTCCTGACTTTC
CASSPNTGDGANVLTF
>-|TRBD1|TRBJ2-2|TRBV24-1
TGTGCCACCAGTGATTTGATCCGCGGACAGGATAACACCGGGGAGCTGTTTTTT
CATSDLIRGQDNTGELFF
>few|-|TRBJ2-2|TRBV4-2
TGTGCCAGCAGCCAAGGAGCAGGCGAAGCCGGGGAGCTGTTTTTT
CASSQGAGEAGELFF
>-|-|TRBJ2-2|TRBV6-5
TGTGCCAGCAGTTACTCGCGGGGCACCGGGGAGCTGTTTTTT
CASSYSRGTGELFF
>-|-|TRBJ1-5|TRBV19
TGTGCCAGTAGTATGGACCGGGAGCTGAATCAGCCCCAGCATTTT
CASSMDRELNQPQHF
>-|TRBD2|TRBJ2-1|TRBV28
TGTGCCAGCAGGCCTAGCGGGGGGGCGTACAATGAGCAGTTCTTC
CASRPSGGAYNEQFF
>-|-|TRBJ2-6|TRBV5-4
TGTGCCAGCAGCCGCAGTTCTGGGGCCAACGTCCTGACTTTC
CASSRSSGANVLTF
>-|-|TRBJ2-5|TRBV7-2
TGTGCCAGCAGCAATAGCGGTTGGGGGGAAGAGACCCAGTACTTC
CASSNSGWGEETQYF
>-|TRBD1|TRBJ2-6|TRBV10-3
TGTGCCTCCAGGGGGTCGGGGGCCAACGTCCTGACTTTC
CASRGSGANVLTF
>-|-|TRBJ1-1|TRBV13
TGTGCCAGCAGATTGGGGCCTAGGGATGAAGCTTTCTTT
CASRLGPRDEAFF
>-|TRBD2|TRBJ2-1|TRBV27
TGTGCCAGCAGTTTAGCGGGGGGGCCTGGCAATGAGCAGTTCTTC
CASSLAGGPGNEQFF
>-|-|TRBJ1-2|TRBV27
TGTGCCAGCAGCTTGGACGGACACCTCTATGGCTACACCTTC
CASSLDGHLYGYTF
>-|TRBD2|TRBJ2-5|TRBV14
TGTGCCAGCAGCCCTCGGCGGGCCTCGGGGGGAGAGACCCAGTACTTC
CASSPRRASGGETQYF
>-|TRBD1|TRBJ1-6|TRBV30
TGTGCCTGGAGTGAGGGGGCAAGGAATTCACCCCTCCACTTT
CAWSEGARNSPLHF
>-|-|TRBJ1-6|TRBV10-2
TGCGCCAGCAGTGAGGGGCGGGGGTCAAGTTCACCCCTCCACTTT
CASSEGRGSSSPLHF
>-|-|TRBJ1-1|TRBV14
TGTGCCAGCAGCCGTGACACGAACACTGAAGCTTTCTTT
CASSRDTNTEAFF
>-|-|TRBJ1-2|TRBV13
TGTGCCAGCAGCTTAGGAAACAGGGCAACGGGCGGCTACACCTTC
CASSLGNRATGGYTF
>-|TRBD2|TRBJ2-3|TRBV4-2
TGTGCCAGCAGCCCTCGTCGGGGGGAGACAGATACGCAGTATTTT
CASSPRRGETDTQYF